The present entry profiles one T cell receptor (beta chain) with its context. The table lists this clone with a few counts. Its antigen is not yet known. Within one base of it there is no much larger clone, and no base qualities were kept. The data derive from a study of CD8+ T cells in alopecia areata (dated by TCRdb to 2016 to 2019). Looking at the study overall: In both human patients and the C3H/HeJ mouse model, the study applied high-throughput TCRbeta sequencing to look at T cell clonal expansion in alopecia areata. In humans, TCRbeta sequencing was performed on scalp tissue and on sorted CD4+ and CD8+ peripheral blood T cells from healthy controls and from patients with patchy or totalis/universalis alopecia areata. Clonality in the scalp was compared among normal scalp (n=4), patchy alopecia areata scalp (n=8), and alopecia totalis/universalis scalp (n=8). The RNA source kit depended on sample type: the PAXgene miRNA kit for fixed scalp, the miRNeasy kit for PBMCs, and the RNeasy kit for mouse skin. immunoSEQ multiplex PCR using 35 Vbeta forward primers and 13 Jbeta reverse primers was used to amplify TCRbeta CDR3 regions. Study-wide findings and limitations: Lesional scalp, especially in alopecia totalis/universalis, showed higher clonality and more expanded CD8+ clones than normal scalp, suggesting antigenic drive. Scalp TCR repertoire analysis is complicated because resident alphabeta T cells in normal human skin are also sequenced, whereas mouse skin is dominated by gammadelta T cells. Shared TCR sequences between patients were less evident than in mice, which may be partly attributable to HLA diversity in the patient population.

Lesional scalp punch biopsies and peripheral blood were collected from alopecia areata patients. PBMCs were isolated by density centrifugation and stained for CD3, CD4 and CD8, after which CD4+ and CD8+ T cells were sorted on a FACSAria. Alopecia areata patients who were not treated were recruited through a multicenter biomarker study. For five biomarker-study patients, blood CD8+ T cells were further sorted into NKG2D-low and NKG2D-high fractions. CDR1 and CDR2 were assigned from the germline V gene (reference sequence) as MNHEY and SMNVEV. The CDR3 runs 16 residues from the cysteine to the phenylalanine. The DNA shown is the 48-base CDR3, in frame from base 1. Receptor amplification or capture employed the immunoSEQ multiplex PCR assay. RNA was extracted from all samples and reverse transcribed into cDNA as template for TCR sequencing. First-strand cDNA was synthesized using SuperScript III with a 2:1 mix of oligo-dT and random hexamers. Amplification bias was assessed with a synthetic immune receptor repertoire, and residual bias was removed computationally. For the original study's pipeline: Raw reads were preprocessed for error removal, and CDR3 was defined according to IMGT conventions as running from the conserved cysteine to phenylalanine. Clonality was computed as 1 minus the Shannon entropy, with the entropy normalized by log2 of the number of productive unique TCRs. Scalp TCRbeta sequences were cross-referenced with sorted blood CD4 and CD8 repertoires so that the CD4 or CD8 identity of scalp clones could be inferred. The table comes from immuneACCESS by way of TCRdb, which keeps in-frame sequences with V and J called. Part of the clones is missing from these tables; in studies checked, under half for an unresolved V gene and the rest for unknown reasons. The DNA was the basis for D and trimming; V, J and clone size are from that table. This sample lists about 23,000 clones; around half were detected once. The ten most abundant clones make up 31% of the sample.

The source material was NKG2D-high CD8+ T cells sorted from blood. The cell subset or site label here, explained by the study, means: sorted CD8+ NKG2D-high blood T cells. The chain is made from TRBV27 and TRBJ2-5; a tentative D match to TRBD2 spans 5 bases. Near its end, the DNA agrees better with TRBJ2-7, so the J call may be wrong. The origin of this receptor is a human donor with alopecia areata. The DNA is TGTGCCAGCAGTCTACCACGTGGGGAGCACGGCTACGAGCAGTACTTC. This yields the protein CASSLPRGEHGYEQYF.